A single sample gave rise to the 9 T cell receptor beta chains below, sequenced in a study of beta chain features in type 1 diabetes. The whole isolated RNA underwent reverse transcription, so sequencing captured expressed TCRB transcripts. Using immunoSEQ multiplex PCR, the repertoire was profiled, and TCRdb retains in-frame clones only, with some absent. The data contain fewer than 350,000 clones, approximately 16% of them singletons. Study conclusions and caveats: A moderate, significant TCRB CDR3 shortening appeared in type 1 diabetes across four CD4+ subsets.

The antigens of these receptors remain unknown. Source material: naive CD4+ T cells from blood. The receptors derive from a man aged 18 to 30 with type 1 diabetes.

This clone was detected a few times. V and J are TRBV10-3 and TRBJ2-7; TRBD1 aligns across 10 bases. V lost 8 bases and J lost 4; bases outside the gene matches: 2. Germline values: CDR1 ENHRY, CDR2 SYGVKD. The CDR3 is made up of 12 amino acids. CDR3 coding DNA: TGTGCCATCCGGGACAGGGGTTACGAGCAGTACTTC. Its translation is CAIRDRGYEQYF.

This clone was seen a few times. The chain combines TRBV13 with TRBJ2-7; maybe TRBD1 (6 bases). This CDR3 comprises 12 residues. V was pared by 4 bases and J by 3 bases, with 7 bases between. Germline V gives CDR1 PRHDT, CDR2 FYEKMQ (reference sequence). CDR3 residues: CASSSDSYEQYF. The CDR3 DNA reads as TGTGCCAGCAGCTCGGACAGCTACGAGCAGTACTTC. Complete variable domain (other parts from reference TRBV13 and TRBJ2-7): AAGVIQSPRHLIKEKRETATLKCYPIPRHDTVYWYQQGPGQDPQFLISFYEKMQSDKGSIPDRFSAQQFSDYHSELNMSSLELGDSALYFCASSSDSYEQYFGPGTRLTVT.

This clone has a handful of counts. The genes are TRBV25-1 and TRBJ1-3, with D unresolved. CDR1 and CDR2 (germline): MGHDK, SYGVNS. This CDR3 spans 14 amino acids. Trimming took off 6 bases at V and 2 bases at J, with 11 bases between the two ends. CDR3 in amino acids: CASRHTNAGNTIYF. Here the CDR3 DNA reads TGTGCCAGCAGACACACCAATGCTGGAAACACCATATATTTT.

The rearrangement joins TRBV5-6 to TRBJ2-7; D remains unclear. The CDR3 length is 15 residues. Germline CDR1 and CDR2: SGHDT and YYEEEE. The V end was cut by 5 bases, the J end by 2 bases, with 17 bases between. CDR3 amino acids: CASRAGFSGTYEQYF. In DNA, the CDR3 is TGTGCCAGCAGGGCTGGCTTTTCAGGTACCTACGAGCAGTACTTC.

This clone was seen a handful of times. The rearrangement joins TRBV11-2 to TRBJ2-7; TRBD1 matches at 8 bases. CDR1 is SGHAT, CDR2 FQNNGV, per germline. The CDR3 has 14 residues. Germline trimming cut 5 bases from V and 2 bases from J; bases unmatched to any gene: 5. CDR3 sequence reads: CASSPWTGPYEQYF. The CDR3 DNA is TGTGCCAGCAGCCCTTGGACAGGGCCCTACGAGCAGTACTTC.

The chain uses TRBV6-5 and TRBJ2-7; D unclear. Germline V gene lookup returns CDR1 MNHEY and CDR2 SVGAGI. The CDR3 spans 14 residues. V dropped 6 bases and J dropped 1 base, with 13 bases sitting between them. In DNA form, the CDR3 reads TGTGCCAGCAGCCGCCACCAACTATCCTACGAGCAGTACTTC. As protein: CASSRHQLSYEQYF.

V usage is TRBV30 and J usage is TRBJ2-3; 11 bases are a match to TRBD2. Germline lookup yields CDR1 GTSNPN and CDR2 SVGIG (reference sequence). This CDR3 spans 16 amino acids. The CDR3 is CAARAVGLAETDTQYF. The CDR3 nucleotides are TGTGCAGCGCGAGCAGTGGGACTAGCGGAAACAGATACGCAGTATTTT.

In its sample, this clone was seen a few times. The chain employs TRBV30 and TRBJ2-7; no clear D. CDR3 length: 11 amino acids. The ends were cut back, 1 base at V and 7 bases at J, with 8 bases in the middle. In germline, CDR1 is GTSNPN, CDR2 SVGIG (reference sequence). In DNA form, the CDR3 reads TGTGCCTGGAGTGCCACTTGGGAGCAGTACTTC. This sequence encodes CAWSATWEQYF.

V and J are TRBV5-1 and TRBJ2-3; D is unresolved. The CDR3 is 13 amino acids. Trimming took off 0 bases at V and 4 bases at J, with 6 bases between the two ends. CDR1 is SGHRS and CDR2 is YFSETQ in the germline V gene. In DNA, the CDR3 is TGCGCCAGCAGCTTGGCTCTTTCAGATACGCAGTATTTT. This sequence encodes CASSLALSDTQYF.